Listed below are T cell receptor beta chains from one sample, sequenced in a study of blood T cell repertoires in COVID-19. The repertoire was sequenced with immunoSEQ multiplex PCR; TCRdb's copy has only in-frame clones and lacks some. The table shows 80,000 to 95,000 clones, with roughly nine tenths occurring only once. The sample taken for sequencing was peripheral blood. These receptors were obtained from a human donor with active COVID-19. The donor label of this sample is uncertain. CDR3s include the opening cysteine and the closing phenylalanine or tryptophan. Fields, in order: V gene, clone size, J gene, CDR3 protein. Clone size is shown for a subset of rows, as once, few, many or a class of expanded clone.

v_gene: TRBV4-1; abundance: once; j_gene: TRBJ2-7; CDR3aa: CASSQESGGSYEQYF
v_gene: TRBV18; abundance: once; j_gene: TRBJ2-3; CDR3aa: CASSPQPPRASGVTDTQYF
v_gene: TRBV6-2/TRBV6-3; abundance: -; j_gene: TRBJ1-5; CDR3aa: CASSYRGLSQPQHF
v_gene: TRBV2; abundance: -; j_gene: TRBJ1-2; CDR3aa: CASSEAGQYGYTF
v_gene: TRBV4-1; abundance: -; j_gene: TRBJ1-1; CDR3aa: CASSQGLGTVNTEAFF
v_gene: TRBV18; abundance: -; j_gene: TRBJ2-7; CDR3aa: CASSPNGYEQYF
v_gene: TRBV5-6; abundance: -; j_gene: TRBJ2-3; CDR3aa: CASSSYSGPTDTQYF
v_gene: TRBV19; abundance: -; j_gene: TRBJ2-3; CDR3aa: CASSIAPGTSGDPTDTQYF
v_gene: TRBV6-6; abundance: -; j_gene: TRBJ1-5; CDR3aa: CASSPGQGHQPQHF
v_gene: TRBV25-1; abundance: once; j_gene: TRBJ1-5; CDR3aa: CASRPGQRKNQPQHF
v_gene: TRBV28; abundance: -; j_gene: TRBJ2-3; CDR3aa: CASSFSGGARRTQYF
v_gene: TRBV18; abundance: -; j_gene: TRBJ2-5; CDR3aa: CASSRGDRASGETQYF
v_gene: TRBV6-2/TRBV6-3; abundance: once; j_gene: TRBJ2-7; CDR3aa: CASSYAGLGGEQYF
v_gene: TRBV27; abundance: -; j_gene: TRBJ2-5; CDR3aa: CASSSLQETQYF
v_gene: TRBV7-6; abundance: -; j_gene: TRBJ2-1; CDR3aa: CASSLVSATSGLYNEQFF
v_gene: TRBV4-3; abundance: -; j_gene: TRBJ2-2; CDR3aa: CASSTYRGGYPGELFF
v_gene: TRBV5-1; abundance: -; j_gene: TRBJ2-7; CDR3aa: CASSRGQGAFYEQYF
v_gene: TRBV10-3; abundance: -; j_gene: TRBJ2-3; CDR3aa: CAISESSLAGGPTDTQYF
v_gene: TRBV7-2; abundance: -; j_gene: TRBJ1-1; CDR3aa: CASSLGVVDVNTEAFF
v_gene: TRBV5-4; abundance: -; j_gene: TRBJ2-1; CDR3aa: CASSLVVGDEQFF
v_gene: TRBV4-1; abundance: -; j_gene: TRBJ2-3; CDR3aa: CASSATSGALADTQYF
v_gene: TRBV5-8; abundance: -; j_gene: TRBJ1-5; CDR3aa: CASSLREGPSWSNQPQHF
v_gene: TRBV11-2; abundance: -; j_gene: TRBJ1-1; CDR3aa: CASSFDRSNTEAFF
v_gene: TRBV10-3; abundance: -; j_gene: TRBJ1-5; CDR3aa: CAISEAGDQPQHF
v_gene: TRBV24-1; abundance: -; j_gene: TRBJ1-2; CDR3aa: CATSDLDSSTNYGYTF
v_gene: TRBV18; abundance: once; j_gene: TRBJ2-7; CDR3aa: CASSPGGYEQYF
v_gene: TRBV6-5; abundance: -; j_gene: TRBJ1-2; CDR3aa: CASSYGQGVYGYTF
v_gene: TRBV5-4; abundance: few; j_gene: TRBJ1-6; CDR3aa: CASSSLRGKSPLHF
v_gene: TRBV3-1/TRBV3-2; abundance: -; j_gene: TRBJ2-7; CDR3aa: CASSQSGFDEQYF
v_gene: TRBV11-3; abundance: -; j_gene: TRBJ1-3; CDR3aa: CASSSGTPGNTIYF
v_gene: TRBV24-1; abundance: -; j_gene: TRBJ2-6; CDR3aa: CATSDRTGWGANVLTF
v_gene: TRBV5-4; abundance: -; j_gene: TRBJ2-3; CDR3aa: CASSLAADTQYF
v_gene: TRBV6-5; abundance: -; j_gene: TRBJ1-6; CDR3aa: CASSQATGARSPLHF
v_gene: TRBV7-2; abundance: -; j_gene: TRBJ2-3; CDR3aa: CASSPGGTGTDTQYF